Following are 25 T cell receptor beta chains from one sample sequenced in a study of T cell repertoires in cytomegalovirus infection. TCRdb re-derived calls from the reads in MiXCR, one entry per CDR3 protein. The table has some 940,000 distinct CDR3 sequences, around a third seen once. These receptors have no identified antigens. The source was cultured CD8+ T cells from PBMCs, collected from culture after CMV antigen stimulation. Receptor source: a human donor in good health (CMV status not recorded). Some clones in this sample may be carry-over from other donors' samples.

This sequence joins TRBV6-1 and TRBJ1-5, with a possible D match to TRBD1 (5 bases). The CDR3 loop spans 14 amino acids. Germline loops: CDR1 MNHNS, CDR2 SASEGT. With 3 bases removed from V and 5 bases from J, the gap between germline ends came to 11 bases. The CDR3 coding sequence is TGTGCCAGCAGTGACAGGGTGAAATATCAGCCCCAGCATTTT. This encodes CASSDRVKYQPQHF.

This sequence joins TRBV5-6 and TRBJ2-1; D could derive from TRBD1 or TRBD2 (5 bases each). V was pared by 7 bases and J by 3 bases, with 17 bases between. The CDR3 extends over 15 amino acids. The germline V gene has CDR1 SGHDT and CDR2 YYEEEE. The CDR3: CASLGPLFLYNEQFF. The CDR3 DNA is TGTGCCAGCCTGGGACCGCTGTTTCTCTACAATGAGCAGTTCTTC.

This clonotype was found a few times. V and J are TRBV29-1 and TRBJ1-1; a possible D gene is TRBD1 (5 bases). From germline, CDR1 is SQVTM and CDR2 ANQGSEA. The CDR3 length is 17 residues. The CDR3 nucleotides read TGCCAAGCGTTGGGGGGAGGGGATTTAGCAACGAACACTGAAGCTTTCTTT. It specifies CQALGGGDLATNTEAFF.

The sample holds many counts of this clonotype. V and J are TRBV5-6 and TRBJ2-2; a possible D gene is TRBD2 (6 bases). Between the trimmed V and J ends, which lost 2 bases and 3 bases, there was a span of 14 bases. The CDR3 loop spans 16 amino acids. CDR1 is SGHDT and CDR2 is YYEEEE in the germline V gene. CDR3 DNA: TGTGCCAGCAGCTTCTGGTGGGGGGTAGACACCGGGGAGCTGTTTTTT. This codes for CASSFWWGVDTGELFF.

This clonotype was found a few times. J is TRBJ1-2 and V is TRBV12-3 or TRBV12-4; 8 bases match TRBD1. This CDR3 comprises 14 residues. V dropped 5 bases and J dropped 4; count of bases not matched to a gene: 6. CDR3 sequence: CASSTGQAFYGYTF. In DNA form, the CDR3 reads TGTGCCAGCAGTACGGGACAGGCGTTCTATGGCTACACCTTC.

This clonotype showed up just a few times. The chain employs TRBV14 and TRBJ2-7; TRBD2 agrees at 7 bases. The length of the CDR3 is 13 residues. V shed 4 bases, J shed 3 bases, and the junction held 3 bases outside the gene matches. The germline CDR1 and CDR2 sequences are SGHDN and FVKESK. In nucleotides, the CDR3 is TGTGCCAGCAGCCCCCGGGGGGACTACGAGCAGTACGTC. It is translated as CASSPRGDYEQYV.

This clonotype was detected a few times. The genes are TRBV7-4 and TRBJ2-3; no firm D call. This CDR3 has 13 amino acids. Trimming removed 6 bases at V and 2 bases at J, with 9 bases between. Germline CDR1 is SGHVT and CDR2 is SQSDAQ. The CDR3 here is CASRGGDTDTQYF. CDR3 sequence (DNA): TGTGCCAGCAGAGGCGGCGACACAGATACGCAGTATTTT. The full variable domain, completed using reference TRBV7-4 and TRBJ2-3, is GAGVSQSPRYKVAKRGRDVALRCDSISGHVTLYWYRQTLGQGSEVLTYSQSDAQRDKSGRPSGRFSAERPERSVSTLKIQRTEQGDSAVYLCASRGGDTDTQYFGPGTRLTVL.

The rearrangement links TRBV7-9 to TRBJ2-1, with 10 bases that match TRBD1. From germline, CDR1 is SEHNR and CDR2 FQNEAQ (reference sequence). The CDR3 is made up of 15 amino acids. The V segment lost 5 bases and the J segment 8 bases; nucleotides outside the gene matches: 9. In DNA, the CDR3 is TGTGCCAGCAGCCCCCGGGACAGGGGCGCCTATGAGCAGTTCTTC. It encodes CASSPRDRGAYEQFF.

This clonotype was observed a few times. The chain links TRBV5-4 to TRBJ1-1; no definite D call. V was shortened by 10 bases and J by 0 bases, with 7 bases between the two germline ends. The germline CDR1 and CDR2 sequences are SGHNT and YYREEE (reference sequence). This CDR3 region has 11 residues. The CDR3 protein is CAFRMNTEAFF. The CDR3 DNA sequence: TGTGCCTTTCGAATGAACACTGAAGCTTTCTTT.

The chain uses TRBV5-1 and TRBJ2-2, with 8 bases aligning to TRBD2. Germline values: CDR1 SGHRS, CDR2 YFSETQ. V shed 6 bases and J 2 bases; nucleotides not matched to a gene: 9. The CDR3 consists of 16 residues. CDR3 sequence: CASTPTGGPNTGELFF. The CDR3 nucleotides read TGCGCCAGCACCCCTACGGGGGGGCCTAACACCGGGGAGCTGTTTTTT.

The rearrangement joins TRBV15 to TRBJ2-5; TRBD2 agrees at 16 bases. The V segment lost 5 bases and the J segment 5 bases; nucleotides outside the gene matches: 14. CDR3 length: 19 residues. CDR1 is LNHNV and CDR2 is YYDKDF in the germline V gene (reference sequence). The CDR3 nucleotides read TGTGCCACCAGCCTCCGACCCGGGACTAGCGGGGGGGCGGGGGAGACCCAGTACTTC. Translated, it gives CATSLRPGTSGGAGETQYF.

The chain couples TRBV29-1 to TRBJ2-5; D remains unclear. CDR3 length: 13 residues. The V gene's germline CDR1 is SQVTM and CDR2 ANQGSEA. V shed 6 bases and J shed 6 bases, with 17 bases lying between them. Written as DNA, the CDR3 is TGCAGCGTATCGGGCGGCAGGCACAAGACCCAGTACTTC. As protein: CSVSGGRHKTQYF.

The chain is built from TRBV7-9 and TRBJ1-4; possibly TRBD1 for D (5 bases). This CDR3 comprises 16 residues. Germline V gives CDR1 SEHNR, CDR2 FQNEAQ (reference sequence). V was shortened by 1 base and J by 0 bases, with 9 bases between the two germline ends. CDR3 sequence: CASSLVRGSTNEKLFF. For the CDR3, the DNA is TGTGCCAGCAGCTTAGTGAGGGGTTCAACTAATGAAAAACTGTTTTTT. Full variable domain (remainder filled in from reference TRBV7-9 and TRBJ1-4): DTGVSQNPRHKITKRGQNVTFRCDPISEHNRLYWYRQTLGQGPEFLTYFQNEAQLEKSRLLSDRFSAERPKGSFSTLEIQRTEQGDSAMYLCASSLVRGSTNEKLFFGSGTQLSVL.

The rearrangement uses TRBV20-1 and TRBJ1-2, with D possibly matching TRBD1 (5 bases). Germline CDR1 is DFQATT and CDR2 is SNEGSKA (reference sequence). Trimming cost V 1 base and J 3 bases, with 9 bases left between them. This CDR3 spans 13 amino acids. CDR3 sequence (DNA): TGCAGTGCTAGAGTTCTGGGGGACTATGGCTACACCTTC. Its translation: CSARVLGDYGYTF.

This clonotype showed up just once. The V call is TRBV6-6, the J call TRBJ2-7, with D unclear. Germline V CDR1 and CDR2: MNHNY, SVGAGI (reference sequence). V lost 4 bases and J lost 0, with 10 bases in between. The CDR3 is made up of 14 amino acids. The CDR3 sequence: CASSSRTVSYEQYF. The CDR3 DNA follows: TGTGCCAGCAGTTCCCGGACGGTCTCCTACGAGCAGTACTTC.

The genes are TRBV3-1 and TRBJ1-4, with D uncertain. The length of the CDR3 is 14 residues. Germline assignment: CDR1 LGHDT and CDR2 YNNKEL (reference sequence). The V end lost 0 bases, the J end lost 6 bases, and 8 bases lay between the germline ends. CDR3 nucleotide sequence: TGTGCCAGCAGCCAAGAACAGTCGTATGAAAAACTGTTTTTT. Its translation is CASSQEQSYEKLFF.

Written as DNA, the CDR3 is TGTGCCAGCAGCCAAACTGGACTCGACAATGAGCAGTTCTTC. It encodes CASSQTGLDNEQFF. This rearrangement joins TRBV4-2 to TRBJ2-1; D might be TRBD2 (5 bases). V lost 2 bases and J lost 5, with 10 bases in between. Germline CDR1 is LGHNA and CDR2 is YNFKEQ. The length of the CDR3 is 14 residues.

The rearrangement uses TRBV9 and TRBJ2-3, with 14 positions matching TRBD2. The germline V gene encodes CDR1 SGDLS and CDR2 YYNGEE. This CDR3 has 17 amino acids. V was clipped by 4 bases and J by 2 bases; unmatched bases: 6. CDR3 residues: CASSPGTSGGATDTQYF. CDR3 bases: TGTGCCAGCAGCCCCGGGACTAGCGGGGGAGCCACAGATACGCAGTATTTT.

Note on this clonotype: Sequence at one end of the junction differs from germline and may be a read error. The V call is TRBV6-5, the J call TRBJ2-2, with 11 bases fitting TRBD1. The germline CDR1 and CDR2 sequences are MNHEY and SVGAGI. The CDR3 extends over 16 amino acids. The CDR3 region has the DNA TGTGCCAGCTGGGGAGGGACAGGGGGGAGCACCGGGAAGCTGTTTTTT. This gives the protein CASWGGTGGSTGKLFF.

This clonotype showed up just a few times. V and J are TRBV12-3 or TRBV12-4 and TRBJ1-5, with TRBD1 identical over 7 bases. The CDR3 spans 14 residues. With V trimmed by 3 bases and J by 5 bases, 4 bases remained unmatched. CDR3 protein: CASSLLTGDQPQHF. For the CDR3, the DNA is TGTGCCAGCAGTTTGCTTACAGGGGATCAGCCCCAGCATTTT.

This clonotype was seen more than once but under ten times. This chain connects TRBV7-6 to TRBJ2-3; 9 bases align to TRBD2. V lost 5 bases and J lost 7; bases outside the gene matches: 10. The germline V gene has CDR1 SGHVS and CDR2 FNYEAQ. The CDR3 runs to 15 residues. The CDR3: CASSVRGGALNTQYF. CDR3 nucleotide sequence: TGTGCCAGCAGCGTCCGCGGGGGGGCCCTGAATACGCAGTATTTT.

This clonotype was counted a few times. V usage is TRBV12-3 or TRBV12-4 and J usage is TRBJ2-1; a weak D match, TRBD2 (7 bases). The CDR3 totals 16 residues. The germline V and J ends were trimmed by 6 bases and 4 bases, with 19 bases remaining between them. The CDR3 loop reads CASSLGGGMGYNEQFF. The CDR3 DNA reads TGTGCCAGCAGCTTGGGAGGGGGGATGGGGTACAATGAGCAGTTCTTC.

The rearrangement links TRBV25-1 to TRBJ1-6; TRBD1 matches 8 bases. CDR1 and CDR2 (germline): MGHDK, SYGVNS. J was trimmed by 14 bases and V by 1 base; bases with no gene match: 4. The CDR3 runs to 13 residues. CDR3 sequence reads: CASSESGGSALHF. CDR3 coding DNA: TGTGCCAGCAGTGAATCAGGGGGCTCGGCCCTCCACTTT.

J is TRBJ1-3 and V is TRBV12-3 or TRBV12-4; tentatively, D is TRBD1 (6 bases). The CDR3 loop spans 13 amino acids. The V gene lost 6 bases and the J gene lost 7 bases, with 13 bases spanning the gap. CDR3 in DNA: TGTGCCAGCAGACAGGGTCTTTTCAACACCATATATTTT. The encoded protein is CASRQGLFNTIYF.

The chain couples TRBV29-1 to TRBJ1-1; no firm D call. The CDR3 runs 12 residues. Germline-derived CDR1 and CDR2 are SQVTM and ANQGSEA. The V end was cut by 3 bases, the J end by 4 bases, with 9 bases between. CDR3 nucleotides: TGCAGCGTTGATCGAGGCAGCACTGAAGCTTTCTTT. Translation: CSVDRGSTEAFF.